The TCR beta chain under discussion was sequenced for a study of blood T cell repertoires in COVID-19. The overall study: Samples of COVID-19 (acute and convalescent) were obtained from the United States, Italy and Spain.

The data were produced by immunoSEQ multiplex PCR, yet TCRdb's version contains in-frame clones alone and is incomplete. The sample lists some 96,000 clones; around four fifths were seen once. Per the germline V gene, CDR1 is MRHNA and CDR2 is SNTAGT. There are 15 residues in the CDR3. V was pared by 10 bases and J by 4 bases, with 11 bases of the junction left unmatched. The source of this sequence is a man aged 50 or older with active or convalescent COVID-19. The chain links TRBV6-4 to TRBJ2-3, with 10 bases lining up with TRBD2. What was sequenced was peripheral blood. CDR3 bases: TGTGCCACCCGACAGAAGGGGACTAGCGCAGATACGCAGTATTTT. The encoded protein is CATRQKGTSADTQYF.